This T cell receptor (beta chain) was retrieved from a study of T-cell reconstitution after alpha-beta-depleted transplantation in children. Points from the study as a whole: Alpha-beta T cells present about two months after transplant were reported to originate from several hundred expanded graft clones. The origin of high day-60 TCRbeta diversity in some patients lay in surviving recipient T cells and thymic progenitors. Diversity and T-cell counts at one year after transplant derived mostly from new T cells.

The V end was cut by 6 bases, the J end by 5 bases, with 16 bases between. There are 14 residues in the CDR3. From germline, CDR1 is KGHSH and CDR2 LQKENI. As concerns this clonotype: Antigen: not known.

For TCRbeta, the library was prepared with unique molecular identifiers. TCRdb itself ran the PCR reads through MiXCR, one entry per CDR3 protein. The sample has approximately 520,000 distinct CDR3 sequences; roughly an eighth are singletons. This rearrangement joins TRBV18 to TRBJ1-1; possibly TRBD1 for D (5 bases). The sequence was obtained from a female patient between 2 and 15 years old who had a stem cell transplant for aplastic anemia, so the T cells may come from the graft donor. The sample was PBMCs, mostly from graft donor cells, taken 180 days after TCRalphabeta/CD19-depleted stem cell transplant. The DNA for the CDR3 is TGTGCCAGCTCTGGTGCCAGGGAAGGTACTGAAGCTTTCTTT. Its translation: CASSGAREGTEAFF.